What follows describes a single TCR beta chain. Its antigen is undetermined. This sample is part of a study of cytomegalovirus exposure and HLA in healthy donors. Points from the study as a whole: TCR beta V- and J-gene trimming, according to a later analysis, was linked to a missense DCLRE1C variant.

PCR involved 60 Vbeta and 13 Jbeta primers. Profiled with immunoSEQ multiplex PCR; TCRdb holds only in-frame clones, not every one. The data show roughly 200,000 clones, roughly four fifths seen once. CDR1 SQVTM and CDR2 ANQGSEA come from the germline V gene. This CDR3 comprises 14 residues. J gave up 4 bases and V 6 bases, and 9 bases lay outside the gene matches. The chain carries TRBV29-1 and TRBJ1-2, with 9 bases lining up with TRBD1. Specimen: PBMCs. The receptor was isolated from a woman between 18 and 30 years old in good health and CMV-seronegative. The CDR3 region has the DNA TGCAGCGTCGTTGGAGGACAGGGGCCCTATGGCTACACCTTC. It codes for CSVVGGQGPYGYTF.